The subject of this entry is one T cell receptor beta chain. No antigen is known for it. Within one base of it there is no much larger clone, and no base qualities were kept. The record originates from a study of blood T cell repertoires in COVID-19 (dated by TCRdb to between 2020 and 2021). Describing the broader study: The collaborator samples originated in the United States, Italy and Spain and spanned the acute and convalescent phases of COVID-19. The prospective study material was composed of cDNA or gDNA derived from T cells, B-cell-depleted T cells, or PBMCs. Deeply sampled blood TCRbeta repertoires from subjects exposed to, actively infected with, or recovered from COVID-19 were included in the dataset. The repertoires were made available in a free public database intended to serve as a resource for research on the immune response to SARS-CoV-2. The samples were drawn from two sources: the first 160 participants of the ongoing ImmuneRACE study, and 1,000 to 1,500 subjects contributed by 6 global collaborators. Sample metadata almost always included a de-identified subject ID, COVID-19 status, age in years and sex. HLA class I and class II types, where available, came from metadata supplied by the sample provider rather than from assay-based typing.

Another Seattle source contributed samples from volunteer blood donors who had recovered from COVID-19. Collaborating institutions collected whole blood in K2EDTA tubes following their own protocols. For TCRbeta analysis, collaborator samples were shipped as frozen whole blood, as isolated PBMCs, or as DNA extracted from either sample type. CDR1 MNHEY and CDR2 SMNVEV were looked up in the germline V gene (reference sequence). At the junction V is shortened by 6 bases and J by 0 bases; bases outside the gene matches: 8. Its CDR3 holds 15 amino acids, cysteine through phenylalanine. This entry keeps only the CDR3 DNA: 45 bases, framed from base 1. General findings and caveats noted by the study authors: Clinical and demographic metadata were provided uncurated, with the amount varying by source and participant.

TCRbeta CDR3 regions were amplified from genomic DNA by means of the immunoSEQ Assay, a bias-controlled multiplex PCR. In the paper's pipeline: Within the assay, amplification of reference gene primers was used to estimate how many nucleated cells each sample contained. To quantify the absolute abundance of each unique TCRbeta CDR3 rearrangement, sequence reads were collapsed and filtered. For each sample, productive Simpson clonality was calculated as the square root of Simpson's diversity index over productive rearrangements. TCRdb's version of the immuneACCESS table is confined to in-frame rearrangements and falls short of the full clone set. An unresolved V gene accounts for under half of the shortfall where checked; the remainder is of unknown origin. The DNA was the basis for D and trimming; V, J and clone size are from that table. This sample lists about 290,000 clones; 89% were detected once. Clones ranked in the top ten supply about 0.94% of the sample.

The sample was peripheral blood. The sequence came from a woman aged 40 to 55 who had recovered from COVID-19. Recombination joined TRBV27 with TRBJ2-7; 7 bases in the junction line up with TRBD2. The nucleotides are TGTGCCAGCAGGACTAGCATAGCCCCCTCCTACGAGCAGTACTTC. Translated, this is CASRTSIAPSYEQYF.